The clone carrying this T cell receptor beta chain turned up a few times. This sample is part of a study of blood T cell repertoires in COVID-19. Across the study: Spain, Italy and the United States supplied samples that represented acute and convalescent COVID-19. Sample material is recorded as cDNA or gDNA derived from T cells, B-cell-depleted T cells, or PBMCs.

Trimming took off 1 base at V and 4 bases at J, with 14 bases between the two ends. CDR1 LNHDA and CDR2 SQIVND come from the germline V gene (reference sequence). The CDR3 is 16 residues long. Authors' analysis steps: Researchers report that nucleated cell counts were estimated from reference gene primer amplification. TCRdb's table, derived via immunoSEQ multiplex PCR, lists solely in-frame clones and lacks some. The V and J calls and the clone size are those of that table, but D and trimming were determined from the DNA. The sample has 65,000 to 80,000 clones, roughly four fifths seen once. The sequence came from a man in his forties or fifties with acute or convalescent COVID-19. The J gene is TRBJ1-5, the V gene TRBV19; a possible D gene is TRBD1 (6 bases). Sequencing was carried out using peripheral blood. The CDR3 region is CASSIGPSGANQPQHF. CDR3 nucleotide sequence: TGTGCCAGTAGTATAGGTCCGTCAGGGGCGAATCAGCCCCAGCATTTT.